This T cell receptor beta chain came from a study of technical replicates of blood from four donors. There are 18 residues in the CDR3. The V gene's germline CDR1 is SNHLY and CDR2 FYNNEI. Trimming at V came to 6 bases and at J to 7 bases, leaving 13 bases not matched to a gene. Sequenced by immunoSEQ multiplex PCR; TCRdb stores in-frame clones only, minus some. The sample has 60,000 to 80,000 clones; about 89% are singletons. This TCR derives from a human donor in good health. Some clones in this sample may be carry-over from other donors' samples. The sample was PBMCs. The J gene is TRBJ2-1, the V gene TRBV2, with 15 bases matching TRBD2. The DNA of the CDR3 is TGTGCCAGCAGGAAGACCGAAATGGGACTAGCGGGGGGTAATGAGCAGTTCTTC. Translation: CASRKTEMGLAGGNEQFF.